The clone carrying this TCR beta chain occurred once. This specimen comes from a study of blood T cell repertoires in COVID-19. Turning to the study itself: Nucleic acid was either cDNA or gDNA, and it came from T cells, B-cell-depleted T cells, or PBMCs.

Original handling: Reference gene primer amplification gave nucleated cell count estimates. Profiled with immunoSEQ multiplex PCR; TCRdb holds only in-frame clones, not every one. The D gene and trimming were derived from the DNA, and the V and J assignments and clone size from that table. This repertoire shows 63,000 or so clones, approximately 90% found once; its top ten account for about 1.4%. The ends were cut back, 3 bases at V and 2 bases at J, with 17 bases in the middle. CDR3 length: 16 amino acids. Germline CDR1 LNHDA, CDR2 SQIVND (reference sequence). This receptor was obtained from a human donor in a cohort sampled during active COVID-19. The genes are TRBV19 and TRBJ2-7; a possible D gene is TRBD2 (6 bases). The sequenced sample consisted of peripheral blood. CDR3: CASSIRGTPSAYEQYF. The CDR3 nucleotides read TGTGCCAGTAGTATTCGGGGGACTCCAAGTGCCTACGAGCAGTACTTC.